One sample yielded the 11 T cell receptor beta chains listed below, sequenced in a study of blood T cells in healthy people across ages. Then a second PCR, running roughly 7 to 11 cycles, was carried out with a sample-barcoded 5' primer and a J-beta primer mix. TCRdb reprocessed the 5' RACE reads via MiXCR and lists one record per CDR3 protein. Found here are hundreds of thousands of distinct CDR3 sequences, about 28% of them singletons; the top ten hold 15% to 17%. The sequenced sample consisted of blood. Receptors were obtained from a woman of 80 years or more in good health.

The table lists this clonotype with many counts. V and J are TRBV5-6 and TRBJ1-5, with TRBD1 as a possible D gene (5 bases). This CDR3 comprises 15 residues. Trimming stripped 0 bases from V and 3 bases from J, with 10 bases between. In germline, CDR1 is SGHDT, CDR2 YYEEEE. The CDR3 reads CASSLAQALNQPQHF. CDR3 sequence (DNA): TGTGCCAGCAGCTTGGCACAGGCCCTCAATCAGCCCCAGCATTTT.

The chain carries TRBV20-1 and TRBJ2-1, with TRBD2 identical over 12 bases. The CDR3 has 16 residues. CDR1 is DFQATT, CDR2 SNEGSKA, per germline (reference sequence). V lost 3 bases to trimming and J lost 2 bases; unmatched junction nucleotides: 5. The CDR3 nucleotides are TGCAGTGCTAGGCGCCTAGCGGGAGGGCCCTACAATGAGCAGTTCTTC. Its protein is CSARRLAGGPYNEQFF.

The chain has TRBV7-6 and TRBJ2-5, with TRBD1 identical over 10 bases. The CDR3 has 15 residues. J lost 7 bases, V lost 4 bases, and 9 bases had no gene match. Germline CDR1 reads SGHVS; CDR2 reads FNYEAQ. CDR3 in amino acids: CASSSYRDRGGTQYF. The CDR3 DNA reads as TGTGCCAGCAGCTCCTACCGGGACAGGGGAGGGACCCAGTACTTC.

The rearrangement joins TRBV30 to TRBJ1-2, with D unresolved. This CDR3 is built from 14 residues. V shed 4 bases and J shed 6 bases, with 18 bases lying between them. The germline V gene encodes CDR1 GTSNPN and CDR2 SVGIG (reference sequence). CDR3 in DNA: TGTGCCTGGACCGTGTCGAGGGCTGTTCATGGCTACACCTTC. The encoded protein is CAWTVSRAVHGYTF.

This clonotype was seen only a few times. The rearrangement joins TRBV14 to TRBJ1-1; D call uncertain. Trimming shortened V by 0 bases and J by 0 bases, and 5 bases separated the two germline ends. Germline V gene sequence: CDR1 SGHDN, CDR2 FVKESK. The CDR3 length is 14 residues. The CDR3 loop reads CASSQDSVNTEAFF. The CDR3 DNA sequence: TGTGCCAGCAGCCAAGATTCGGTGAACACTGAAGCTTTCTTT.

This clonotype was seen repeatedly, ten times or more. The chain combines TRBV5-8 with TRBJ2-7; D uncertain. V lost 3 bases and J lost 5, with 15 bases in between. Per the germline V gene, CDR1 is SGHTS and CDR2 is YDEGEE. The CDR3 sequence is 14 residues long. The CDR3 here is CASSWPRNFDEQYF. The DNA of the CDR3 is TGTGCCAGCAGCTGGCCCAGAAATTTCGACGAGCAGTACTTC.

This clonotype was seen a handful of times. CDR3 protein: CASSLIGQNFGEKLFF. The CDR3 region has the DNA TGTGCCAGCAGCTTAATTGGACAGAATTTCGGGGAAAAACTGTTTTTT. The rearrangement joins TRBV7-2 to TRBJ1-4; D might be TRBD1 (6 bases). The germline V gene encodes CDR1 SGHTA and CDR2 FQGNSA. The CDR3 spans 16 residues. Trimming took 2 bases from V and 8 from J, leaving 18 bases between them.

This clonotype has at least ten counts. V is TRBV3-1 and J is TRBJ1-5; perhaps TRBD1 as D (6 bases). The CDR3 extends over 14 amino acids. Germline V gene lookup returns CDR1 LGHDT and CDR2 YNNKEL (reference sequence). Trimming removed 3 bases at V and 5 bases at J, with 11 bases between. Written as DNA, the CDR3 is TGTGCCAGCAGCCAGTCTCCAGGGGATCAGCCCCAGCATTTT. It yields the protein CASSQSPGDQPQHF.

This clonotype was seen only a few times. The CDR3, as DNA: TGTGCCATCAGCCCGGACGGATTAAATTCACCCCTCCACTTT. The encoded protein is CAISPDGLNSPLHF. The chain carries TRBV10-3 and TRBJ1-6; D is ambiguous. From germline, CDR1 is ENHRY and CDR2 SYGVKD. V lost 6 bases, J lost 7 bases, and 13 bases lay in between. There are 14 residues in the CDR3.

In regard to this clonotype: This clone may be a read error of a much larger clone one base away. The chain joins TRBV6-5 to TRBJ2-5, with D maybe TRBD1 (6 bases). V lost 2 bases and J 11 bases, leaving 18 bases between the germline ends. Germline CDR1 MNHEY, CDR2 SVGAGI. The CDR3 totals 14 residues. CDR3 sequence reads: CASSYLDSGNEQYF. The DNA of the CDR3 is TGTGCCAGCAGTTACCTGGACAGTGGAAATGAGCAGTACTTC.

This clonotype was counted many times. The gene calls are TRBV7-2 and TRBJ2-1, with 8 nucleotides matching TRBD2. Trimming removed 1 base from V and 2 bases from J; junction bases left unmatched: 4. The CDR3 is made up of 16 amino acids. CDR1 and CDR2 (germline): SGHTA, FQGNSA. The CDR3 DNA reads TGTGCCAGCAGCTTAGGTACTAGCGGCGCCTACAATGAGCAGTTCTTC. Protein: CASSLGTSGAYNEQFF.